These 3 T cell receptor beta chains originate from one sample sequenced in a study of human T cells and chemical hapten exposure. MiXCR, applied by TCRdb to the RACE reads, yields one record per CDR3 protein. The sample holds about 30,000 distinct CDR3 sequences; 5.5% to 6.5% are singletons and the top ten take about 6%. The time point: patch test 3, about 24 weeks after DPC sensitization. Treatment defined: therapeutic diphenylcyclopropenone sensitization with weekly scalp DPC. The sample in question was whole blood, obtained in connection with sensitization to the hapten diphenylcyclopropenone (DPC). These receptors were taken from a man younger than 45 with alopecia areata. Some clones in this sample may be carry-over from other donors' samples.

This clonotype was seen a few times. The CDR3 reads CASSTEGQGARGYTF. The CDR3 DNA follows: TGTGCCAGTAGTACTGAGGGACAGGGGGCGCGAGGCTACACCTTC. The chain joins TRBV19 to TRBJ1-2; the match to TRBD1 covers 12 bases. Germline V gene lookup returns CDR1 LNHDA and CDR2 SQIVND (reference sequence). The junction had 8 bases not matched to a gene; V was cut back by 4 bases and J by 8 bases. The CDR3 is made up of 15 amino acids.

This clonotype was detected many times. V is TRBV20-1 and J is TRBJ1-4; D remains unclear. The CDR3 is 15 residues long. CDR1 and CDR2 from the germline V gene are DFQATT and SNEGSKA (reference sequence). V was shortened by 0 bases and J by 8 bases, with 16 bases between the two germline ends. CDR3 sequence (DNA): TGCAGTGCTAGAGACCCGGTCCGGGGAACAGAAAAACTGTTTTTT. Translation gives CSARDPVRGTEKLFF.

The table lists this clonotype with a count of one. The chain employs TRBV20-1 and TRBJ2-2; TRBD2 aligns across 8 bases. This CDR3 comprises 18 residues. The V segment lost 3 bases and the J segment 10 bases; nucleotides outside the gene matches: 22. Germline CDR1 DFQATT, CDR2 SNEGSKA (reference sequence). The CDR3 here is CSARRPGLDGGGELELFF. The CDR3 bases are TGCAGTGCTAGGCGACCGGGACTAGACGGGGGCGGGGAGCTGGAGCTGTTTTTT.